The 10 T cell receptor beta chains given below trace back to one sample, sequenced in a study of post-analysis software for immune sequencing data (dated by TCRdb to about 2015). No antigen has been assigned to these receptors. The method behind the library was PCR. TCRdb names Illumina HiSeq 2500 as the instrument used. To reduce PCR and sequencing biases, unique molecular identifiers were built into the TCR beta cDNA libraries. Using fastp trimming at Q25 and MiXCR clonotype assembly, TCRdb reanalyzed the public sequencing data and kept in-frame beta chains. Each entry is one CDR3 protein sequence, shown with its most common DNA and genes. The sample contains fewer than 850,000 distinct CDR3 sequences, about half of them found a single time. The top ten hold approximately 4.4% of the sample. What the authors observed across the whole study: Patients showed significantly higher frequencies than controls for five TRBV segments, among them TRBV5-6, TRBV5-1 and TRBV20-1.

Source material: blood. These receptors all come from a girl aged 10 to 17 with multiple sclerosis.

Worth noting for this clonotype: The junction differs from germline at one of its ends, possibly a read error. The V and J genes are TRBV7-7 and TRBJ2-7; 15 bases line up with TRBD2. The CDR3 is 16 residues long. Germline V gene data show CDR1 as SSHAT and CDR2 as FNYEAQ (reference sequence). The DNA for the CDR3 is TGTGCTAGCAGCCCGGGACTAGCGGGAGGCTCCCACGAGCAGTACTTC. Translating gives CASSPGLAGGSHEQYF.

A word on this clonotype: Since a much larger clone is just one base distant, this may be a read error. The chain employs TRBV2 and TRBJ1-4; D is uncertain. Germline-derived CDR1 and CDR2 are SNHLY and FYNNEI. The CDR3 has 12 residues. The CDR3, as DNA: TGTGCCAGCAGTGAATTGATGGAAAAACGGTTTTTT. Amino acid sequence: CASSELMEKRFF.

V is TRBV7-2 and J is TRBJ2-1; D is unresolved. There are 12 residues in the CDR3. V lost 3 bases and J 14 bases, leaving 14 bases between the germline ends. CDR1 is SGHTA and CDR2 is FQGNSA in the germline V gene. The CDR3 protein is CASSFNANREFF. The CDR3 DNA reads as TGTGCCAGCAGCTTTAATGCAAACCGGGAGTTCTTC. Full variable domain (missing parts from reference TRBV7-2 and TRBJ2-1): GAGVSQSPSNKVTEKGKDVELRCDPISGHTALYWYRQSLGQGLEFLIYFQGNSAPDKSGLPSDRFSAERTGGSVSTLTIQRTQQEDSAVYLCASSFNANREFFGPGTRLTVL.

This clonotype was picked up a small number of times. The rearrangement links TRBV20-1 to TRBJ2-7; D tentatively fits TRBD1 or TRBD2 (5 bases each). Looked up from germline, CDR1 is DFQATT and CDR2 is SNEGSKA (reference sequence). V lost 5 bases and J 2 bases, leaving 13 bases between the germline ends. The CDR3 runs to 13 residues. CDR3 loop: CSARRDAPYEQYF. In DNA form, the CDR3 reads TGCAGTGCTCGCCGGGACGCCCCCTACGAGCAGTACTTC.

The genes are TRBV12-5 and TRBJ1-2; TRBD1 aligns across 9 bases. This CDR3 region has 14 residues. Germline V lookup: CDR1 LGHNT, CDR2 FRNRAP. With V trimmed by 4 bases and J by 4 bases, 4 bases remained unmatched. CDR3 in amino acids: CASGSGTGLYGYTF. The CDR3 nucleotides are TGTGCTAGTGGTTCCGGGACAGGGCTCTATGGCTACACCTTC. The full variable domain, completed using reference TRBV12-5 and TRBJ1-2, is DARVTQTPRHKVTEMGQEVTMRCQPILGHNTVFWYRQTMMQGLELLAYFRNRAPLDDSGMPKDRFSAEMPDATLATLKIQPSEPRDSAVYFCASGSGTGLYGYTFGSGTRLTVV.

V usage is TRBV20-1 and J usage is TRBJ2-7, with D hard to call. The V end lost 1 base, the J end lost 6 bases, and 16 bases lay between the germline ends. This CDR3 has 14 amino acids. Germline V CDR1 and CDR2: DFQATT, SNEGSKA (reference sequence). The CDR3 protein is CSARGDHFPAEQYF. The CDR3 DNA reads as TGCAGTGCTAGAGGAGACCACTTCCCAGCCGAGCAGTACTTC.

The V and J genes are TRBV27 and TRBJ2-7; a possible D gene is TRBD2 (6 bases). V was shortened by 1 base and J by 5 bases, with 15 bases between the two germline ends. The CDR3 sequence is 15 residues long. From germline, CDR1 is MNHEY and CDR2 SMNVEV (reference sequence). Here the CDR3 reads CASSLWGEHEDEQYF. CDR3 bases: TGTGCCAGCAGTTTATGGGGGGAGCACGAGGACGAGCAGTACTTC.

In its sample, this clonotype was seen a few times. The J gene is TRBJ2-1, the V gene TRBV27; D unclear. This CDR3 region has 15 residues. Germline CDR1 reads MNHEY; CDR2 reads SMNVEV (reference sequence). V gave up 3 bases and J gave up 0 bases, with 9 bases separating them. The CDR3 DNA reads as TGTGCCAGCAGTTTTGACGTGAGCTCCTACAATGAGCAGTTCTTC. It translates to CASSFDVSSYNEQFF.

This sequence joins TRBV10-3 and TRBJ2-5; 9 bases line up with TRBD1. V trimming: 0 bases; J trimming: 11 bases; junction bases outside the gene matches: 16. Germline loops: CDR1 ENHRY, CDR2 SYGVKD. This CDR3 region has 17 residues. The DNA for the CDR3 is TGTGCCATCAGTGAGTCTGAGTCGGGGGGACAGGGTTTCTTGCAGTACTTC. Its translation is CAISESESGGQGFLQYF.

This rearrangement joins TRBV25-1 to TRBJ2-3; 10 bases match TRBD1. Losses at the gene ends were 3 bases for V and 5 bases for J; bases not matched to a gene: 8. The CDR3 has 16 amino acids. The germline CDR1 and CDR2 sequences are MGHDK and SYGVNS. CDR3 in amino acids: CASSDLGTGAGDTQYF. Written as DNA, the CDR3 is TGTGCCAGCAGTGATCTGGGGACAGGGGCTGGAGATACGCAGTATTTT.